The 3 T cell receptor beta chains reported below all come from one sample, sequenced in a study of a mutant IDH1 vaccine in newly diagnosed glioma. Measured with immunoSEQ multiplex PCR; TCRdb has only the in-frame clones, and not every one. The sample consists of tens of thousands of clones, 75% to 85% of them appearing once. Their cognate antigens are unknown. Time point described: week 47, end of study. It was 300 ug of mutant IDH1 20-mer peptide that made up each vaccine dose, given with topical imiquimod. Sequenced here: PBMCs, sampled from a glioma patient whose treatment included an IDH1 peptide vaccine. These receptors were obtained from a middle-aged man with glioma.

The chain carries TRBV9 and TRBJ1-2; D is perhaps TRBD1 (6 bases). The CDR3 contains 15 residues. Trimming shortened V by 0 bases and J by 2 bases, and 11 bases separated the two germline ends. Germline V gene sequence: CDR1 SGDLS, CDR2 YYNGEE. CDR3 amino acids: CASSVGGGVNYGYTF. The CDR3 DNA reads TGTGCCAGCAGCGTAGGTGGGGGCGTGAACTATGGCTACACCTTC.

This clone was seen only once. This rearrangement joins TRBV19 to TRBJ1-3, with 7 bases that match TRBD1. In germline, CDR1 is LNHDA, CDR2 SQIVND (reference sequence). This CDR3 spans 14 amino acids. Trimming took 7 bases from V and 0 from J; bases not matched to a gene: 3. In DNA form, the CDR3 reads TGTGCCAGTACCGACAGGGCCTCTGGAAACACCATATATTTT. The encoded protein is CASTDRASGNTIYF.

The chain links TRBV11-3 to TRBJ1-1; D is unresolved. The CDR3 sequence is 14 residues long. Trimming removed 1 base from V and 2 bases from J, with 8 bases in between. The germline CDR1 and CDR2 sequences are SGHNT and YENEEA. CDR3 DNA: TGTGCCAGCAGCTTAGGTGGTGTTAACACTGAAGCTTTCTTT. Translating gives CASSLGGVNTEAFF.